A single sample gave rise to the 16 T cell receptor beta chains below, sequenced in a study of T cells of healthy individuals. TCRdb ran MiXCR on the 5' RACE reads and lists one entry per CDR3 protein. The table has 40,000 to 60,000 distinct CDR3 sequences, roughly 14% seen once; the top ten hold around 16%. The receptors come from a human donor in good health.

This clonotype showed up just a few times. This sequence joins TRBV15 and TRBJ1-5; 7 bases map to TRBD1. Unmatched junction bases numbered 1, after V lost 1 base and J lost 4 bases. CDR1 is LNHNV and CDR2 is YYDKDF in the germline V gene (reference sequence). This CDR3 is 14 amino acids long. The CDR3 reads CATSRAQGNQPQHF. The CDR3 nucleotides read TGTGCCACCAGCAGAGCACAGGGGAATCAGCCCCAGCATTTT.

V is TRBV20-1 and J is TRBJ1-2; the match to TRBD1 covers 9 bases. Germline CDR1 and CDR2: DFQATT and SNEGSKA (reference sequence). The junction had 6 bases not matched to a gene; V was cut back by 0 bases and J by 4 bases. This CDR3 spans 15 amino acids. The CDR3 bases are TGCAGTGCTAGAGATCGCGGGACAGGGCCCTATGGCTACACCTTC. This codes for CSARDRGTGPYGYTF.

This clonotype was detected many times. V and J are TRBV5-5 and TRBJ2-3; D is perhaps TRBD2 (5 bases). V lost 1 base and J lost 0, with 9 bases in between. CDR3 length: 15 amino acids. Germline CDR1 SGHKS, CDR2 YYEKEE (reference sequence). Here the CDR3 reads CASSLRLASTDTQYF. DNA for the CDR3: TGTGCCAGCAGCTTGAGGCTAGCTAGCACAGATACGCAGTATTTT.

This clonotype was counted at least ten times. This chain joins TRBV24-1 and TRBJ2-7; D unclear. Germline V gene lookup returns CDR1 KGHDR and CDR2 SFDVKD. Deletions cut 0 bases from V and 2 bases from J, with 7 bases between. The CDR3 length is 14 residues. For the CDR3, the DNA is TGTGCCACCAGTGATTTGAACTCCCCCTACGAGCAGTACTTC. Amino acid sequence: CATSDLNSPYEQYF.

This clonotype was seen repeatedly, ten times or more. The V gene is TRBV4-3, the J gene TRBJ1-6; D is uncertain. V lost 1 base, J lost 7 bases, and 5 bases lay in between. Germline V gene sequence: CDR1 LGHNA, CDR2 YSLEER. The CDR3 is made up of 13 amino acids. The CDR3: CASSQVVNSPLHF. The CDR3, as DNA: TGCGCCAGCAGCCAAGTGGTGAATTCACCCCTCCACTTT.

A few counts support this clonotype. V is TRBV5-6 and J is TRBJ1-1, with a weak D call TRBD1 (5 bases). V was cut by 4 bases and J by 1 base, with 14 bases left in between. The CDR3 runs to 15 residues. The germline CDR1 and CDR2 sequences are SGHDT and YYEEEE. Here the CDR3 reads CASSHDGASNTEAFF. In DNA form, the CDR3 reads TGTGCCAGCAGCCACGACGGGGCCTCGAACACTGAAGCTTTCTTT.

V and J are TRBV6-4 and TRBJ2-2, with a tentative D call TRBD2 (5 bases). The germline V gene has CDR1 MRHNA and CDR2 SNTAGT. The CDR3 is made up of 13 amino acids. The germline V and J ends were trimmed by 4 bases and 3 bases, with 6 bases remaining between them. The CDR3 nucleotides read TGTGCCAGCAGTGCGAGGGACACCGGGGAGCTGTTTTTT. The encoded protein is CASSARDTGELFF.

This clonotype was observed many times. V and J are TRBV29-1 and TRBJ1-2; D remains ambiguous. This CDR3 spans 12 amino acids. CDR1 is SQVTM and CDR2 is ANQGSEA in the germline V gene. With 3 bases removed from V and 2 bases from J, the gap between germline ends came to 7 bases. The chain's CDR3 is CSVEFGNYGYTF. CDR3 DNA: TGCAGCGTTGAGTTTGGGAACTATGGCTACACCTTC.

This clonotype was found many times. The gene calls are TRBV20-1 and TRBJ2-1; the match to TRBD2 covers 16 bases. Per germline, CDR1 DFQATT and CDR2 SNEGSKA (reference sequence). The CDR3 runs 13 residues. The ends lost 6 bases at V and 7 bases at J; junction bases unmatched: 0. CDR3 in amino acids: CSAGLAGGNEQFF. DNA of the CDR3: TGCAGTGCGGGACTAGCGGGAGGGAATGAGCAGTTCTTC.

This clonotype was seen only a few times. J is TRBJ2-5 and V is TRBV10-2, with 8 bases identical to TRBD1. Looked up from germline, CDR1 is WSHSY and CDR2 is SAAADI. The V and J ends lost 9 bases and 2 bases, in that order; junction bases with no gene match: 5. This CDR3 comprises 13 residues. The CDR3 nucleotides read TGCGCCAGTCAGGACAGGGCGCAAGAGACCCAGTACTTC. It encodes CASQDRAQETQYF.

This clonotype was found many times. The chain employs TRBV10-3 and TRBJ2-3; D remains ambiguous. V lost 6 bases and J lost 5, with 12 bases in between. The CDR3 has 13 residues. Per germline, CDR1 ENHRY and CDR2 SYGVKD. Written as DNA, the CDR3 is TGTGCCATCAGACCCGTATACGGAGATACGCAGTATTTT. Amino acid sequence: CAIRPVYGDTQYF.

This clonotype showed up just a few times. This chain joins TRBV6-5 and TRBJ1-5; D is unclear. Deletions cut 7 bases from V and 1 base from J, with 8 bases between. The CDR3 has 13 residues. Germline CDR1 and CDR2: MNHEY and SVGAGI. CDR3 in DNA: TGTGCCAGCACGTCTAGGAGCAATCAGCCCCAGCATTTT. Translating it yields CASTSRSNQPQHF.

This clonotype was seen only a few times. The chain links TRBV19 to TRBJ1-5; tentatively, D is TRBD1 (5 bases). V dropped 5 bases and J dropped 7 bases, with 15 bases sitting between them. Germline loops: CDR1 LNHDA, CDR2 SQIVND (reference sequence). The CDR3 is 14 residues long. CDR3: CASSFRVGGQPQHF. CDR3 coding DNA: TGTGCCAGTAGTTTCAGGGTGGGCGGACAGCCCCAGCATTTT.

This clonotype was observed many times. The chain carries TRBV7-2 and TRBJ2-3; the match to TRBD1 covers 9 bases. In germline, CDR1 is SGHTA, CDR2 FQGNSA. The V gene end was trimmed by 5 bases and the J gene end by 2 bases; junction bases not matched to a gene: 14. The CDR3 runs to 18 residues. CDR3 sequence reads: CASSRRQGVTSSTDTQYF. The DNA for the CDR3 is TGTGCCAGCAGCCGACGACAGGGGGTCACCTCATCCACAGATACGCAGTATTTT. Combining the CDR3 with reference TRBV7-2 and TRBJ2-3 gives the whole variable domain GAGVSQSPSNKVTEKGKDVELRCDPISGHTALYWYRQSLGQGLEFLIYFQGNSAPDKSGLPSDRFSAERTGGSVSTLTIQRTQQEDSAVYLCASSRRQGVTSSTDTQYFGPGTRLTVL.

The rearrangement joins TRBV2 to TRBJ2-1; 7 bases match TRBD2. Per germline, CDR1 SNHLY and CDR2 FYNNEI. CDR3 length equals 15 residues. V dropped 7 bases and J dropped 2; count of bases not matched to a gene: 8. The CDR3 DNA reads TGTGCCAGCATTGGCGGGAGCTCCACCTACAATGAGCAGTTCTTC. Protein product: CASIGGSSTYNEQFF. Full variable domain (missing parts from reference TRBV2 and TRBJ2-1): EPEVTQTPSHQVTQMGQEVILRCVPISNHLYFYWYRQILGQKVEFLVSFYNNEISEKSEIFDDQFSVERPDGSNFTLKIRSTKLEDSAMYFCASIGGSSTYNEQFFGPGTRLTVL.

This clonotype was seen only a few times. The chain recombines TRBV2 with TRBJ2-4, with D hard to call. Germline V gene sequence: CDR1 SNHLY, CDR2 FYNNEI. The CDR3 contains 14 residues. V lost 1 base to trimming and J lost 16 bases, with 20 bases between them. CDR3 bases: TGTGCCAGCAGTGAAGGACCCCTTTCTATGCATTCATACTTC. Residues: CASSEGPLSMHSYF.